Each of the 2 T cell receptor beta chains below was sequenced from the same sample in a study of shared clonotypes between healthy human individuals. Sequencing used immunoSEQ multiplex PCR; TCRdb keeps in-frame clones, though not all of them. The sample includes about half a million clones, roughly three quarters seen only once; the top ten take around 12%. The sample was PBMCs. The receptors derive from a woman aged 40 to 49 in good health. Some clones in this sample may be carry-over from other donors' samples.

The chain uses TRBV21-1 and TRBJ2-2; the D call TRBD2 from the table was never checked on the DNA. TRBV21-1 represents a pseudogene. The CDR3 is 14 residues long. The CDR3 DNA follows: TGTGCCAGCAGCAAATTTCGGTGGACCGGGGAGCTGTTTTTT. It yields the protein CASSKFRWTGELFF.

Concerning this clone: This may stem from a read error, because a much larger clone lies one nucleotide away. J is TRBJ1-5 and V is TRBV15; tentatively, D is TRBD1 (5 bases). Trimming removed 0 bases at V and 0 bases at J, with 6 bases between. The CDR3 runs to 15 residues. Germline CDR1 is LNHNV and CDR2 is YYDKDF (reference sequence). The CDR3 loop reads CATSRDGGSNQPQHF. The CDR3 nucleotides read TGTGCCACCAGCAGAGATGGGGGTAGCAATCAGCCCCAGCATTTT.